This T cell receptor beta chain was recovered during a study of shared clonotypes between healthy human individuals. Overall study context: Per donor, three plates held CD4 naive cells, three held CD4 memory, two held CD8 naive and one held CD8 memory.

CD8 cells classed as naive were CD45RO-negative and positively selected for CCR7, excluding terminally differentiated effector memory CD45RA+ cells. Nashville, Tennessee was home to all donors, who were Caucasian adults. Deep-level assay runs were performed. The assay was immunoSEQ multiplex PCR, and TCRdb's table has in-frame clones only and misses some. This repertoire shows around 2,000,000 clones, around 96% found once; its top ten account for more than 0.95%. On this clone: Compared with germline, one end of the junction differs, possibly owing to a read error.

Germline lookup yields CDR1 SSHAT and CDR2 FNYEAQ (reference sequence). The CDR3 consists of 15 residues. The sample was naive CD8+ T cells sorted from blood. The clonotype was recovered from a man younger than 35 in good health. The J gene is TRBJ2-1, the V gene TRBV7-7; D call uncertain. The CDR3 coding sequence is TGTGCTAGCAGCTTGGCCCTAGGGTTGAACAATGAGCAGTTCTTC. This encodes CASSLALGLNNEQFF.